This T cell receptor beta chain comes out of a study of cytomegalovirus exposure and HLA in healthy donors. Turning to this clone: Its cognate antigen is unknown.

Primers: 60 Vbeta forward and 13 Jbeta reverse. TCRdb's table, derived via immunoSEQ multiplex PCR, lists solely in-frame clones and lacks some. The sample lists roughly 150,000 clones, roughly 80% occurring once. Germline V gives CDR1 SEHNR, CDR2 FQNEAQ (reference sequence). V was trimmed by 1 base and J by 2 bases, leaving 7 bases between them. This CDR3 comprises 14 residues. Study results and limitations: Later analysis identified several of the most significant clusters that appeared linked to common viral pathogens. Most subjects had HLA-A and HLA-B alleles reportedly predicted accurately by TCR beta sequences.

The clonotype was recovered from a male donor in good health and CMV-seronegative. What was sequenced was PBMCs. The chain has TRBV7-9 and TRBJ2-3, with D unresolved. CDR3 coding DNA: TGTGCCAGCAGCTTAGAAGAGCACACAGATACGCAGTATTTT. Its translation: CASSLEEHTDTQYF. The whole variable domain, remainder taken from reference TRBV7-9 and TRBJ2-3, is DTGVSQNPRHKITKRGQNVTFRCDPISEHNRLYWYRQTLGQGPEFLTYFQNEAQLEKSRLLSDRFSAERPKGSFSTLEIQRTEQGDSAMYLCASSLEEHTDTQYFGPGTRLTVL.